The entry below gives a single TCR beta chain sequence along with its context. Its antigen remains unknown. The germline CDR1 and CDR2 sequences are ENHRY and SYGVKD. Trimming took 3 bases from V and 3 from J, leaving 15 bases between them. The CDR3 has 15 residues. The source of the sample is a study of cytomegalovirus exposure and HLA in healthy donors. As for the study in general: About 79% of 350 to 400 genotyped donors fell in the Caucasian-associated ancestry cluster. Findings and caveats of the study: According to the study, about 180 TCR beta chains were cytomegalovirus-associated. Follow-up analysis seemed to connect common viral pathogens with several of the most significant clusters identified. A classifier reportedly called cytomegalovirus status with high sensitivity and specificity.

PCR employed 60 Vbeta and 13 Jbeta primers. This table comes from immunoSEQ multiplex PCR, and its TCRdb copy is limited to in-frame clones, with some not included. The sample contains about 59,000 clones, under 90% of which appear only once. The sequenced sample consisted of PBMCs. The J gene is TRBJ2-7, the V gene TRBV10-3, with TRBD2 as a possible D gene (6 bases). The receptor was derived from a woman aged 40 to 50 in good health and CMV-seronegative. The CDR3 DNA is TGTGCCATCAGTGACGGTACTGGAGGGAGCTACGAGCAGTACTTC. The encoded protein is CAISDGTGGSYEQYF.